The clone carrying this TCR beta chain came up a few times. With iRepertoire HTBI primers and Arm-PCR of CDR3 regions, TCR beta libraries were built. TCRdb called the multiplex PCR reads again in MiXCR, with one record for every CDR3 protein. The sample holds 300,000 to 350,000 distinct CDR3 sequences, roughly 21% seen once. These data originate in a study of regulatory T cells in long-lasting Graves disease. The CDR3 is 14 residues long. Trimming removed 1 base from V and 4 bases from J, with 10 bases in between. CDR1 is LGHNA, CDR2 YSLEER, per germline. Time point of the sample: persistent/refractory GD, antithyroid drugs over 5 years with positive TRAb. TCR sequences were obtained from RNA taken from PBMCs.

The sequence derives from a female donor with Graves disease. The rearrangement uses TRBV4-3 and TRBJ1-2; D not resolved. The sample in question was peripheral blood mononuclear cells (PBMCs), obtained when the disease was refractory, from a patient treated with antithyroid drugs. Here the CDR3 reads CASSQVGIPYGYTF. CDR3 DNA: TGCGCCAGCAGCCAAGTAGGGATCCCCTATGGCTACACCTTC.